The 8 T cell receptor beta chains below come from one sample, sequenced in a study of blood T cell repertoires in COVID-19. Sequencing used immunoSEQ multiplex PCR; TCRdb keeps in-frame clones, though not all of them. Of approximately 300,000 clones in the sample, 88% were seen once. Sequenced input: peripheral blood. The receptors shown here come from a woman in her twenties or thirties with COVID-19, enrolled during active disease.

The chain uses TRBV5-3 and TRBJ2-1; 10 bases map to TRBD2. TRBV5-3 is an ORF; its function is uncertain. Trimming cost V 1 base and J 2 bases; bases outside gene matches: 12. CDR3 length: 19 amino acids. CDR3 coding DNA: TGTGCCAGAAGCTTGTATATCCCCCGTAGCGGGGGGCCCTACAATGAGCAGTTCTTC. Protein: CARSLYIPRSGGPYNEQFF.

The chain joins TRBV30 to TRBJ2-7; D is undetermined. Trimming took off 0 bases at V and 4 bases at J, with 10 bases between the two ends. This CDR3 is 13 amino acids long. Germline loops: CDR1 GTSNPN, CDR2 SVGIG (reference sequence). DNA of the CDR3: TGTGCCTGGAGTGTTTGGTCAGCGTACGAGCAGTACTTC. Its protein product is CAWSVWSAYEQYF.

V gene TRBV7-8 combines with J gene TRBJ2-7; tentatively, D is TRBD2 (5 bases). Germline loops: CDR1 SGHVS, CDR2 FQNEAQ. The V gene lost 0 bases and the J gene lost 5 bases, with 11 bases spanning the gap. The CDR3 is made up of 14 amino acids. The CDR3 DNA follows: TGTGCCAGCAGCTTAGCGCCGAGGGCAGACGAGCAGTACTTC. Its translation is CASSLAPRADEQYF.

The chain is built from TRBV30 and TRBJ1-5, with D possibly TRBD1 on 5 matching bases. The CDR3 spans 13 residues. V lost 3 bases to trimming and J lost 8 bases, with 14 bases between them. Germline-derived CDR1 and CDR2 are GTSNPN and SVGIG (reference sequence). CDR3 residues: CAWRGQGQEPQHF. For the CDR3, the DNA is TGTGCCTGGAGAGGTCAGGGTCAGGAGCCCCAGCATTTT.

As concerns this clone: A read error may account for a junction end that differs from germline. V gene TRBV7-7 combines with J gene TRBJ2-7, with 10 nucleotides matching TRBD2. The CDR3 contains 17 residues. The germline V gene has CDR1 SSHAT and CDR2 FNYEAQ (reference sequence). This chain's CDR3 is CASSPTPGTSVPYEQYF. Here the CDR3 DNA reads TGTGCTAGCAGCCCAACTCCCGGGACTAGCGTCCCCTACGAGCAGTACTTC.

This chain uses TRBV19 with TRBJ1-5; TRBD1 matches at 7 bases. The germline V gene has CDR1 LNHDA and CDR2 SQIVND (reference sequence). Trimming at V came to 6 bases and at J to 7 bases, leaving 6 bases not matched to a gene. The CDR3 consists of 13 residues. Written as DNA, the CDR3 is TGTGCCAGTAGGACAGGGCAGTGGCAGCCCCAGCATTTT. This translates into CASRTGQWQPQHF.

V and J are TRBV2 and TRBJ1-3; D not certain. The germline gives CDR1 SNHLY, CDR2 FYNNEI. V lost 7 bases, J lost 0 bases, and 10 bases lay in between. The CDR3 contains 14 residues. The CDR3 loop reads CASTEVASGNTIYF. Here the CDR3 DNA reads TGTGCCAGCACCGAGGTGGCCTCTGGAAACACCATATATTTT.

The chain links TRBV6-5 to TRBJ2-1; 8 nucleotides align to TRBD2. This CDR3 has 15 amino acids. Per germline, CDR1 MNHEY and CDR2 SVGAGI. The V gene end was trimmed by 7 bases and the J gene end by 7 bases; junction bases not matched to a gene: 12. CDR3 nucleotide sequence: TGTGCCAGCATATTCTCGGCGGGAGGTGGGAATGAGCAGTTCTTC. Translation gives CASIFSAGGGNEQFF.